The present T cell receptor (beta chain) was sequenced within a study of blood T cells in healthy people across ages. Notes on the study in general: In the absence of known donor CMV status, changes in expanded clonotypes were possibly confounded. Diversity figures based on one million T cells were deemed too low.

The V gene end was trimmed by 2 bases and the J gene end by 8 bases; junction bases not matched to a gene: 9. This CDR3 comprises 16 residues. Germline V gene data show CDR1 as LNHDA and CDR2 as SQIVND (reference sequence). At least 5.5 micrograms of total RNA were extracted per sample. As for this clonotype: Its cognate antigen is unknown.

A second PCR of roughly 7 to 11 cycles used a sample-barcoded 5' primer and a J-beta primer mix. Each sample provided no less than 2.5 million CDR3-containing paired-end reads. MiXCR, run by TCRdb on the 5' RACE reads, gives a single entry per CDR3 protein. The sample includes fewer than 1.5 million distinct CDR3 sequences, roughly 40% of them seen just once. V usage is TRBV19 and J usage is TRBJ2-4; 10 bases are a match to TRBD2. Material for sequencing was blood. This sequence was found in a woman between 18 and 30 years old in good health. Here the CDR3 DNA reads TGTGCCAGTAGTATACTAGCGGGAGTAGGGAGCGACATTCAGTACTTC. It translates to CASSILAGVGSDIQYF.